A selection of T cell receptor beta chains follows, all from one sample in a study of cytomegalovirus exposure and HLA in healthy donors. Using immunoSEQ multiplex PCR, the repertoire was profiled, and TCRdb retains in-frame clones only, with some absent. Here the sample spans roughly 67,000 clones, approximately 90% being singletons. Input material: PBMCs. The receptors derive from a man aged 18 to 30 in good health and CMV-seronegative. The CDR3 runs from the conserved cysteine through the conserved F or W. The order of the fields is V gene, D gene, clone size, J gene, CDR3 DNA, CDR3 protein. The D gene is left open where the match is weak. Size is omitted from some rows. Given values are once, few, many or a class for expanded clones.

>TRBV9|TRBD2|few|TRBJ2-1
TGTGCCAGCAGCGTAGGCGGGAGGGCGAACAATGAGCAGTTCTTC
CASSVGGRANNEQFF
>TRBV11-3|-|-|TRBJ1-4
TGTGCCAGCAGCTTAGTCGGAGTAATTAATGAAAAACTGTTTTTT
CASSLVGVINEKLFF
>TRBV11-1|-|-|TRBJ2-7
TGTGCCAGCAGTTTTCCTCCCAGCTCCTACGAGCAGTACTTC
CASSFPPSSYEQYF
>TRBV7-9|-|-|TRBJ2-5
TGTGCCAGCAGCTCGACCAGGGAGACCCAGTACTTC
CASSSTRETQYF
>TRBV11-3|TRBD2|-|TRBJ2-2
TGTGCCAGCAGCTCGACTAGCGGGAGGGGCACCGGGGAGCTGTTTTTT
CASSSTSGRGTGELFF
>TRBV30|TRBD2|-|TRBJ2-3
TGTGCCTGGAGTGGTGGTAGCGGGGGAACAACGTATTTT
CAWSGGSGGTTYF
>TRBV7-3|-|-|TRBJ1-1
TGTGCCAGCAGCTTGGACGGAGGGAACACTGAAGCTTTCTTT
CASSLDGGNTEAFF
>TRBV27|-|-|TRBJ2-2
TGTGCCAGCAGTCGCACAGAGACCGGGGAGCTGTTTTTT
CASSRTETGELFF
>TRBV7-3|TRBD2|-|TRBJ2-5
TGTGCCAGCAGCGAGTATAGCGGGGGCGGCCAAGAGACCCAGTACTTC
CASSEYSGGGQETQYF
>TRBV29-1|TRBD1|-|TRBJ2-7
TGCAGCGCCTCACAGGGGTGGAACGAGCAGTACTTC
CSASQGWNEQYF
>TRBV27|TRBD1|once|TRBJ2-3
TGTGCCAGCAGTTCCTGGACAGGGGGACTCACAGATACGCAGTATTTT
CASSSWTGGLTDTQYF
>TRBV28|TRBD1|-|TRBJ2-7
TGTGCCAGCAGACCGGACAGGGCACACGAGCAGTACTTC
CASRPDRAHEQYF
>TRBV7-3|TRBD2|-|TRBJ2-1
TGTGCCAGCAGCTTAGCGGGACTAGCGAACCATGAGCAGTTCTTC
CASSLAGLANHEQFF
>TRBV6-6|TRBD2|-|TRBJ2-7
TGTGCCAGCAGTTACCAGCGGGAGGCCACCTACGAGCAGTACTTC
CASSYQREATYEQYF
>TRBV9|TRBD1|-|TRBJ1-3
TGTGCCAGCACGAAGACAGGGCTCTCTGGAAACACCATATATTTT
CASTKTGLSGNTIYF
>TRBV28|-|-|TRBJ2-3
TGTGCCAGCAGTTTATTGGCGGGGCCTAGCACAGATACGCAGTATTTT
CASSLLAGPSTDTQYF
>TRBV4-3|TRBD1|-|TRBJ1-2
TGCGCCAGCAGCCAAGATTCCGGGACAGACTATGGCTACACCTTC
CASSQDSGTDYGYTF
>TRBV19|TRBD1|once|TRBJ1-1
TGTGCCAGTAGTGTCGACAGGGTCGAAGCTTTCTTT
CASSVDRVEAFF
>TRBV19|TRBD2|-|TRBJ2-1
TGTGCCAGTAGTGCAAGACTAGCGGGAGGATCCTACAATGAGCAGTTCTTC
CASSARLAGGSYNEQFF
>TRBV6-6|-|-|TRBJ2-2
TGTGCCAGCAGTCCGCCGGGCACCGGGGAGCTGTTTTTT
CASSPPGTGELFF
>TRBV10-3|-|-|TRBJ1-5
TGTGCCTCATCGTCGGGGGAGACGGGCAATCAGCCCCAGCATTTT
CASSSGETGNQPQHF
>TRBV6-4|-|-|TRBJ2-1
TGTGCCAGCAGCGGGTCAGAGACTGATGAGCAGTTCTTC
CASSGSETDEQFF
>TRBV7-7|-|-|TRBJ2-3
TGTGCTAGCAGCAACGTCGGGGTCGATACGCAGTATTTT
CASSNVGVDTQYF
>TRBV6-5|TRBD1|-|TRBJ1-2
TGTGCCAGCAGTTACCGGGACAGGGGGCACTATGGCTACACCTTC
CASSYRDRGHYGYTF
>TRBV6-6|-|-|TRBJ2-7
TGTGCCAGCAGTTACTCGGCGGGCATCCCCTACGAGCAGTACTTC
CASSYSAGIPYEQYF
>TRBV10-3|TRBD1|-|TRBJ2-5
TGTGCCACGAGACGGACAGGGGAAGAGACCCAGTACTTC
CATRRTGEETQYF
>TRBV5-1|-|-|TRBJ2-7
TGCGCCAGCAGAGACAGCTACGAGCAGTACTTC
CASRDSYEQYF
>TRBV28|-|-|TRBJ1-1
TGTGCCACCCTGGACCAGGGGCCCGGTAATGAAGCTTTCTTT
CATLDQGPGNEAFF
>TRBV5-1|TRBD1|-|TRBJ1-2
TGCGCCAGCAGCTTGGCCCCGGGACAGGGGTGGGGCTACACCTTC
CASSLAPGQGWGYTF
>TRBV10-1|-|-|TRBJ1-4
TGCGCCAGCAGGAGGGACAACGTGGGGACTAATGAAAAACTGTTTTTT
CASRRDNVGTNEKLFF
>TRBV29-1|TRBD1|-|TRBJ1-2
TGCAGCGTTCCCCAGGTGGGGACAGGGGACGGCTACACCTTC
CSVPQVGTGDGYTF
>TRBV5-6|-|-|TRBJ1-1
TGTGCCAGCAGCTTGGTGCAGAAGAACACTGAAGCTTTCTTT
CASSLVQKNTEAFF
>TRBV29-1|-|-|TRBJ2-7
TGCAGCGCCGAGACTAGAGCCTCGGGCGAGCAGTACTTC
CSAETRASGEQYF
>TRBV15|TRBD1|-|TRBJ1-4
TGTGCCACCAGCAGAGGGACAGGGGGGGCAACTAATGAAAAACTGTTTTTT
CATSRGTGGATNEKLFF
>TRBV14|TRBD1|-|TRBJ2-7
TGTGCCAGCAGCCGATCGACAGGGGTCCTCTACGAGCAGTACTTC
CASSRSTGVLYEQYF
>TRBV4-1|-|-|TRBJ2-1
TGCGCCAGCAGCCATAATACAGGGCCGGTAATCAATGAGCAGTTCTTC
CASSHNTGPVINEQFF
>TRBV19|TRBD1|-|TRBJ1-5
TGTGCCAGTAGGGTGGAGGGACAGAGCAATCAGCCCCAGCATTTT
CASRVEGQSNQPQHF
>TRBV5-1|TRBD2|-|TRBJ2-3
TGCGCCAGCAGCTTGGGATACAGCGGGAGGGCGACAGATACGCAGTATTTT
CASSLGYSGRATDTQYF
>TRBV28|-|once|TRBJ1-1
TGTGCCAGCAGAACCCAGGCAGGGAGGGAGAACACTGAAGCTTTCTTT
CASRTQAGRENTEAFF